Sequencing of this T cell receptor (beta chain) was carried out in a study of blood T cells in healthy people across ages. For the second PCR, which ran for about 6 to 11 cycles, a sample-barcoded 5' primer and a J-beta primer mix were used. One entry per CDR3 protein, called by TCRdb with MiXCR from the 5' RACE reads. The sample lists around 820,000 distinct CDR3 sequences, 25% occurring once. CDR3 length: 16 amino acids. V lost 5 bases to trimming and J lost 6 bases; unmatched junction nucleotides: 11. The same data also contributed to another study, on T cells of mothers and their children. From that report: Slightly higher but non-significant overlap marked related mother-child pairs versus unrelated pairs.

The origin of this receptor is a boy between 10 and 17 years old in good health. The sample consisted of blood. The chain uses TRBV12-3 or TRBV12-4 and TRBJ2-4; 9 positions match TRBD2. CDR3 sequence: CASSPREGLLVNIQYF. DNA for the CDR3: TGTGCCAGCAGTCCGCGGGAGGGGCTGTTGGTAAACATTCAGTACTTC.